This T cell receptor beta chain was profiled in a study of OX40 agonist ivuxolimab in advanced cancers. Study-wide background: Patients took ivuxolimab, an agonistic anti-OX40 (CD134) antibody. From 23 to 79 years was the age range, with a mean of around 54 years, and around 83% were male.

Study conclusions and caveats: The antigens recognized by the expanded peripheral T cells, that is their antigen specificity, were not determined.

The protocol was immunoSEQ multiplex PCR, while the TCRdb copy is restricted to in-frame clones and leaves out a portion. This table holds just under 80,000 clones, 84% found once. As for this clone: Its antigen remains unknown.

V lost 3 bases and J 1 base, leaving 13 bases between the germline ends. Germline CDR1 and CDR2: MDHEN and SYDVKM. The CDR3 spans 16 residues. The chain uses TRBV28 and TRBJ1-5; weak D call: TRBD1 (6 bases). This TCR came from an adult with an advanced solid tumor such as melanoma, head and neck, liver or kidney cancer. The sample in question was CD4+ or CD8+ T cells sorted from blood, obtained in a trial of the OX40 agonist ivuxolimab. The CDR3 is CASSFLRTESNQPQHF. As DNA, the CDR3 is TGTGCCAGCAGTTTCCTGAGGACAGAGAGCAATCAGCCCCAGCATTTT.